Presented here are 31 T cell receptor beta chains from one specimen sequenced in a study of blood T cells in healthy people across ages. A second PCR of roughly 7 to 11 cycles used a sample-barcoded 5' primer and a J-beta primer mix. TCRdb ran MiXCR on the 5' RACE reads and lists one entry per CDR3 protein. The table lists about 970,000 distinct CDR3 sequences, roughly 51% of them singletons. Sample: blood. The source of these receptors is a woman in her sixties or seventies in good health.

The rearrangement uses TRBV29-1 and TRBJ2-3, with a tentative D call TRBD2 (7 bases). This CDR3 has 15 amino acids. V lost 4 bases and J 5 bases, leaving 19 bases between the germline ends. Germline values: CDR1 SQVTM, CDR2 ANQGSEA. The CDR3, as DNA: TGCAGCGTTGTTTCGGCGAGAGGGGGGGGAGATACGCAGTATTTT. This gives the protein CSVVSARGGGDTQYF.

This chain joins TRBV24-1 and TRBJ2-3; no firm D call. The germline V gene encodes CDR1 KGHDR and CDR2 SFDVKD. Trimming took 1 base from V and 6 from J, leaving 7 bases between them. The CDR3 runs to 13 residues. This CDR3 is CATSDFAEDTQYF. DNA for the CDR3: TGTGCCACCAGTGATTTCGCCGAGGATACGCAGTATTTT.

The CDR3 coding sequence is TGTGCCAGCAGCTTGACCGGGACAGGGGATACAGATACGCAGTATTTT. This translates into CASSLTGTGDTDTQYF. This chain connects TRBV11-2 to TRBJ2-3; the match to TRBD1 covers 10 bases. CDR3 length equals 16 residues. Germline V gene data show CDR1 as SGHAT and CDR2 as FQNNGV. After removal of 3 bases from V and 3 bases from J, the junction contained 6 bases not matched to a gene.

The chain couples TRBV29-1 to TRBJ2-1, with 7 positions matching TRBD2. J was trimmed by 6 bases and V by 7 bases; bases with no gene match: 15. This CDR3 spans 15 amino acids. Germline CDR1 SQVTM, CDR2 ANQGSEA. This chain's CDR3 is CSAPGRGSLINEQFF. CDR3 nucleotide sequence: TGCAGCGCTCCGGGGCGCGGGAGTTTAATCAATGAGCAGTTCTTC.

The CDR3 here is CASSFLKSDTQYF. The CDR3 DNA follows: TGTGCCAGCAGCTTCCTAAAGTCAGATACGCAGTATTTT. The V and J genes are TRBV7-3 and TRBJ2-3; D is unresolved. V was cut by 3 bases and J by 4 bases, with 8 bases left in between. Germline V gene sequence: CDR1 SGHTA, CDR2 FQGTGA. CDR3 length: 13 amino acids.

Only a few counts were recorded for this clonotype. This rearrangement joins TRBV30 to TRBJ2-1, with 13 bases lining up with TRBD2. Per the germline V gene, CDR1 is GTSNPN and CDR2 is SVGIG (reference sequence). V shed 3 bases, J shed 9 bases, and the junction held 5 bases outside the gene matches. This CDR3 contains 14 residues. The CDR3 bases are TGTGCCTGGAGAGGACTAGCGGGAGTTCCTGAGCAGTTCTTC. Translated: CAWRGLAGVPEQFF.

V is TRBV4-1 and J is TRBJ2-7, with a weak D call TRBD1 (6 bases). The CDR3 length is 19 residues. Per the germline V gene, CDR1 is MGHRA and CDR2 is YSYEKL. The germline V and J ends were trimmed by 2 bases and 3 bases, with 26 bases remaining between them. The CDR3, as DNA: TGCGCCAGCAGCCAACATCGCTATTTACAGGGCCCTGGGCTCTACGAGCAGTACTTC. Protein sequence: CASSQHRYLQGPGLYEQYF.

This sequence joins TRBV29-1 and TRBJ1-4; maybe TRBD1 (5 bases). CDR1 SQVTM and CDR2 ANQGSEA come from the germline V gene. With 4 bases removed from V and 7 bases from J, the gap between germline ends came to 10 bases. This CDR3 contains 12 residues. The CDR3 DNA is TGCAGCGTTGGCAGGGAGGGTGAAAAACTGTTTTTT. Translated: CSVGREGEKLFF.

The chain employs TRBV28 and TRBJ2-5; no clear D. This CDR3 comprises 14 residues. V shed 0 bases and J shed 11 bases, with 16 bases lying between them. Germline CDR1 is MDHEN and CDR2 is SYDVKM. For the CDR3, the DNA is TGTGCCAGCAGTTTATGGAAAAAACCCAATGAGCAGTACTTC. Encoded protein: CASSLWKKPNEQYF.

This clonotype was recorded a few times. The V call is TRBV11-3, the J call TRBJ2-5; 9 positions agree with TRBD2. Losses at the gene ends were 11 bases for V and 3 bases for J; bases not matched to a gene: 7. Germline CDR1 SGHNT, CDR2 YENEEA. CDR3 length: 13 residues. In DNA form, the CDR3 reads TGTGCCCCCGCGGGGGGGTTAGAAGAGACCCAGTACTTC. Its protein is CAPAGGLEETQYF.

The rearrangement links TRBV10-2 to TRBJ2-7, with TRBD1 as a possible D gene (6 bases). V gave up 6 bases and J gave up 5 bases, with 17 bases separating them. CDR3 length: 14 residues. In germline, CDR1 is WSHSY, CDR2 SAAADI. The CDR3 nucleotides are TGCGCCAGCAGGCTGGACAGTCGCGCCAACGAGCAGTACTTC. This sequence encodes CASRLDSRANEQYF.

This clonotype was recorded only once. The genes are TRBV7-9 and TRBJ2-7; D remains ambiguous. Germline CDR1 reads SEHNR; CDR2 reads FQNEAQ (reference sequence). V lost 1 base to trimming and J lost 5 bases, with 18 bases between them. This CDR3 comprises 16 residues. This CDR3 reads CASSLVGPPGMNEQYF. The CDR3 DNA reads TGTGCCAGCAGCTTAGTTGGGCCCCCGGGCATGAACGAGCAGTACTTC.

V and J are TRBV4-3 and TRBJ2-5; 12 bases are a match to TRBD2. CDR1 is LGHNA and CDR2 is YSLEER in the germline V gene. J was trimmed by 4 bases and V by 0 bases; bases with no gene match: 6. The CDR3 runs to 17 residues. The CDR3, as DNA: TGCGCCAGCAGCCAAGAAGTTCGACTAGCGGGAGTAGAGACCCAGTACTTC. Amino acids: CASSQEVRLAGVETQYF.

The rearrangement links TRBV4-2 to TRBJ2-3, with no clear D. In germline, CDR1 is LGHNA, CDR2 YNFKEQ. V lost 0 bases and J 12 bases, leaving 19 bases between the germline ends. This CDR3 has 15 residues. The CDR3 nucleotides read TGTGCCAGCAGCCAAGACCCCCAGGAGTTAATTGGTCAGTATTTT. This sequence encodes CASSQDPQELIGQYF.

This clonotype has only a few counts. V is TRBV5-1 and J is TRBJ2-1; 12 bases fit TRBD2. Germline loops: CDR1 SGHRS, CDR2 YFSETQ. The junction had 12 bases not matched to a gene; V was cut back by 0 bases and J by 8 bases. The CDR3 runs 18 residues. The DNA of the CDR3 is TGCGCCAGCAGCTTGGCCGGGAGACTAGCGGGAGTGGTGGATGAGCAGTTCTTC. Encoded protein: CASSLAGRLAGVVDEQFF.

V usage is TRBV6-6 and J usage is TRBJ2-5; 13 nucleotides align to TRBD2. After removal of 6 bases from V and 3 bases from J, the junction contained 4 bases not matched to a gene. The CDR3 has 15 amino acids. Germline lookup yields CDR1 MNHNY and CDR2 SVGAGI (reference sequence). CDR3 residues: CASSSGTSGEETQYF. The CDR3 nucleotides read TGTGCCAGCAGCTCCGGGACTAGCGGGGAAGAGACCCAGTACTTC.

This clonotype was seen more than once but under ten times. This chain links TRBV27 with TRBJ2-7, with 11 bases that match TRBD2. V gave up 5 bases and J gave up 4 bases; unmatched junction bases: 7. Germline V CDR1 and CDR2: MNHEY, SMNVEV (reference sequence). The CDR3 sequence is 15 residues long. Written as DNA, the CDR3 is TGTGCCAGCAGTAAAACTAGCGGGAGTGTTTACGAGCAGTACTTC. Its protein product is CASSKTSGSVYEQYF.

The CDR3 nucleotides are TGTGCCAGCAGAGTAGGGGAGGGGCCCCAGCATTTT. This codes for CASRVGEGPQHF. The chain combines TRBV2 with TRBJ1-5; the D gene is possibly TRBD1 (5 bases). The CDR3 extends over 12 amino acids. With 6 bases removed from V and 9 bases from J, the gap between germline ends came to 12 bases. Looked up from germline, CDR1 is SNHLY and CDR2 is FYNNEI.

On this clonotype itself: At one of its ends the junction is not consistent with the germline gene, which may arise from a read error. The V and J genes are TRBV10-3 and TRBJ2-7; D is possibly TRBD1 (7 bases). CDR3 length: 13 amino acids. CDR1 is ENHRY, CDR2 SYGVKD, per germline. This CDR3 is CATSAGQPYEQYF. DNA of the CDR3: TGTGCCACCAGTGCGGGACAGCCCTACGAGCAGTACTTC.

The rearrangement uses TRBV20-1 and TRBJ1-6; D is possibly TRBD1 (6 bases). The CDR3 length is 13 residues. The ends were cut back, 3 bases at V and 6 bases at J, with 9 bases in the middle. Germline assignment: CDR1 DFQATT and CDR2 SNEGSKA (reference sequence). CDR3 residues: CSARTGPNSPLHF. The CDR3 region has the DNA TGCAGTGCTAGGACAGGACCTAATTCACCCCTCCACTTT.

This chain uses TRBV5-1 with TRBJ2-2, with 7 bases identical to TRBD2. Germline-derived CDR1 and CDR2 are SGHRS and YFSETQ. This CDR3 spans 15 amino acids. V shed 4 bases, J shed 0 bases, and the junction held 3 bases outside the gene matches. The CDR3 region has the DNA TGCGCCAGCAGCCAGGGACTAACGAACACCGGGGAGCTGTTTTTT. Protein product: CASSQGLTNTGELFF.

In this sample, this clonotype turned up a few times. The chain is built from TRBV6-5 and TRBJ2-1, with 9 nucleotides matching TRBD2. Germline V CDR1 and CDR2: MNHEY, SVGAGI. The V and J ends lost 5 bases and 10 bases, in that order; junction bases with no gene match: 9. The CDR3 extends over 14 amino acids. As DNA, the CDR3 is TGTGCCAGCAGTCAAATGGGACTAGCCGAAGAGCAGTTCTTC. Translated, it gives CASSQMGLAEEQFF.

This clonotype was observed a handful of times. J is TRBJ2-3 and V is TRBV29-1; the D gene is possibly TRBD1 (5 bases). This CDR3 comprises 13 residues. The germline V gene encodes CDR1 SQVTM and CDR2 ANQGSEA. V lost 2 bases, J lost 4 bases, and 10 bases lay in between. CDR3 sequence (DNA): TGCAGCGTTGAATACAGGTTCGCAGATACGCAGTATTTT. Encoded protein: CSVEYRFADTQYF.

The chain joins TRBV29-1 to TRBJ2-5; D may correspond to TRBD1 or TRBD2 (5 bases each). Trimming cost V 7 bases and J 11 bases, with 23 bases left between them. CDR3 length: 13 amino acids. Germline values: CDR1 SQVTM, CDR2 ANQGSEA. CDR3 sequence: CSAEQGAVNEQYF. The CDR3 bases are TGCAGCGCTGAGCAGGGAGCGGTCAATGAGCAGTACTTC.

This chain links TRBV3-1 with TRBJ2-5; weak D call: TRBD2 (6 bases). CDR3 length: 16 amino acids. V lost 1 base and J 3 bases, leaving 15 bases between the germline ends. Germline V gene data show CDR1 as LGHDT and CDR2 as YNNKEL (reference sequence). This chain's CDR3 is CASSQVAGTAKETQYF. The CDR3 DNA reads as TGTGCCAGCAGCCAAGTGGCGGGGACCGCAAAAGAGACCCAGTACTTC.

This clonotype has a count of ten or more. The chain carries TRBV7-2 and TRBJ2-7; no clear D. There are 12 residues in the CDR3. Germline CDR1 is SGHTA and CDR2 is FQGNSA. V was cut by 5 bases and J by 7 bases, with 12 bases left in between. CDR3 bases: TGTGCCAGCAGCCAGTCTGGCTTTGAGCAGTACTTC. Protein sequence: CASSQSGFEQYF.

This clonotype was seen many times. V usage is TRBV5-1 and J usage is TRBJ2-1; possibly TRBD2 for D (5 bases). Trimming took off 3 bases at V and 4 bases at J, with 14 bases between the two ends. Germline V CDR1 and CDR2: SGHRS, YFSETQ. The CDR3 is 15 residues long. CDR3 in amino acids: CASSSSGSEYNEQFF. Written as DNA, the CDR3 is TGCGCCAGCAGCTCAAGCGGATCCGAATACAATGAGCAGTTCTTC.

The chain joins TRBV28 to TRBJ2-7; D is perhaps TRBD2 (6 bases). Deletions cut 6 bases from V and 3 bases from J, with 18 bases between. The CDR3 is 15 residues long. CDR1 is MDHEN and CDR2 is SYDVKM in the germline V gene. CDR3 sequence (DNA): TGTGCCAGCAGAACTAGCTCCTCGACCCTCTACGAGCAGTACTTC. Amino acids: CASRTSSSTLYEQYF.

The J gene is TRBJ2-1, the V gene TRBV7-9; 8 nucleotides match TRBD1. The CDR3 totals 14 residues. V lost 3 bases and J lost 8; bases outside the gene matches: 6. Germline V gene sequence: CDR1 SEHNR, CDR2 FQNEAQ (reference sequence). CDR3 residues: CASSLTGVNDEQFF. The CDR3 DNA reads as TGTGCCAGCAGCTTGACAGGGGTCAATGATGAGCAGTTCTTC.

V gene TRBV6-5 combines with J gene TRBJ1-5; 8 nucleotides agree with TRBD1. The CDR3 is 15 residues long. The germline V gene has CDR1 MNHEY and CDR2 SVGAGI. V dropped 4 bases and J dropped 5; count of bases not matched to a gene: 7. DNA for the CDR3: TGTGCCAGCAGTTTTGGCCAGGGGGCTTATCAGCCCCAGCATTTT. Protein sequence: CASSFGQGAYQPQHF.

This clonotype was seen a few times. This chain uses TRBV10-3 with TRBJ2-1; maybe TRBD2 (6 bases). Germline CDR1 is ENHRY and CDR2 is SYGVKD. V shed 0 bases and J shed 10 bases, with 13 bases lying between them. The CDR3 consists of 14 residues. The CDR3 region has the DNA TGTGCCATCAGTGAGTCTCCGGGGGTAAGGGAGCAGTTCTTC. It encodes CAISESPGVREQFF.